The next 10 T cell receptor beta chains were all read from a single sample in a study of blood T cell repertoires in COVID-19. TCRdb keeps only in-frame clones here, not all; method: immunoSEQ multiplex PCR. The top ten clones hold about 15% of a sample with fewer than 250,000 clones, 70% to 90% of them seen once. Sequencing used PBMCs or T cells enriched from blood (not recorded which). The receptors stem from a woman between 50 and 59 years old with acute COVID-19.

A single count supports this clone. V gene TRBV4-1 combines with J gene TRBJ1-4; D unresolved. V was clipped by 1 base and J by 0 bases, with 15 bases between them. This CDR3 has 18 amino acids. From germline, CDR1 is MGHRA and CDR2 YSYEKL. CDR3 region: CASSQVFEGSTTNEKLFF. CDR3 nucleotides: TGCGCCAGCAGCCAAGTTTTTGAGGGTAGCACAACTAATGAAAAACTGTTTTTT.

This rearrangement joins TRBV13 to TRBJ1-1; D call uncertain. CDR3 length: 13 residues. CDR1 is PRHDT, CDR2 FYEKMQ, per germline (reference sequence). The V gene lost 6 bases and the J gene lost 4 bases, with 12 bases spanning the gap. The DNA for the CDR3 is TGTGCCAGCAGTCGCCGGGAGGGCACTGAAGCTTTCTTT. It translates to CASSRREGTEAFF.

The chain carries TRBV28 and TRBJ2-7; D possibly corresponds to TRBD1 (5 bases). This CDR3 has 13 residues. The V gene's germline CDR1 is MDHEN and CDR2 SYDVKM. V was cut by 5 bases and J by 3 bases, with 11 bases left in between. The CDR3 nucleotides are TGTGCCAGCAGTGCTACAGGACACTACGAGCAGTACTTC. Its translation is CASSATGHYEQYF.

The rearrangement uses TRBV6-5 and TRBJ2-7; 7 bases fit TRBD1. Germline CDR1 MNHEY, CDR2 SVGAGI. CDR3 length equals 13 residues. V shed 6 bases, J shed 2 bases, and the junction held 4 bases outside the gene matches. CDR3 residues: CASRRQGPYEQYF. The DNA of the CDR3 is TGTGCCAGCAGGAGACAGGGCCCCTACGAGCAGTACTTC.

The chain links TRBV28 to TRBJ1-3; 9 bases agree with TRBD1. The CDR3 is made up of 14 amino acids. Losses at the gene ends were 8 bases for V and 4 bases for J; bases not matched to a gene: 6. Looked up from germline, CDR1 is MDHEN and CDR2 is SYDVKM. The CDR3 spells CASLTGGTGNTIYF. The CDR3 DNA is TGTGCCAGCCTGACAGGGGGAACAGGAAACACCATATATTTT.

The V gene is TRBV11-2, the J gene TRBJ2-1; D may be TRBD2 (5 bases). Germline V gene sequence: CDR1 SGHAT, CDR2 FQNNGV. The CDR3 sequence is 15 residues long. V was pared by 0 bases and J by 6 bases, with 12 bases between. CDR3 residues: CASSLESSIPNEQFF. CDR3 coding DNA: TGTGCCAGCAGCTTAGAGTCTAGCATCCCCAATGAGCAGTTCTTC.

J is TRBJ2-1 and V is TRBV5-1, with D possibly matching TRBD2 (6 bases). Germline CDR1 SGHRS, CDR2 YFSETQ. V gave up 4 bases and J gave up 0 bases, with 17 bases separating them. CDR3 length: 17 residues. This CDR3 reads CASSQNGAGSSYNEQFF. In DNA, the CDR3 is TGCGCCAGCAGCCAAAATGGGGCGGGGAGCTCCTACAATGAGCAGTTCTTC.

This clone has a single count. The rearrangement links TRBV4-1 to TRBJ1-4; D gene uncertain. Germline V gene sequence: CDR1 MGHRA, CDR2 YSYEKL. The ends were cut back, 2 bases at V and 7 bases at J, with 14 bases in the middle. The CDR3 is 15 amino acids. CDR3 loop: CASSQNMGASEKLFF. CDR3 sequence (DNA): TGCGCCAGCAGCCAAAACATGGGCGCGAGTGAAAAACTGTTTTTT.

The J gene is TRBJ1-4, the V gene TRBV7-6; D is unresolved. CDR1 is SGHVS, CDR2 FNYEAQ, per germline. This CDR3 region has 13 residues. Between the trimmed V and J ends, which lost 0 bases and 10 bases, there was a span of 9 bases. The CDR3 DNA reads TGTGCCAGCAGCTTAGCGCGGGGAGGAAAACTGTTTTTT. It encodes CASSLARGGKLFF. Full variable domain (rest looked up from reference TRBV7-6 and TRBJ1-4): GAGVSQSPRYKVTKRGQDVALRCDPISGHVSLYWYRQALGQGPEFLTYFNYEAQQDKSGLPNDRFSAERPEGSISTLTIQRTEQRDSAMYRCASSLARGGKLFFGSGTQLSVL.

This chain uses TRBV7-9 with TRBJ1-2; D is unclear. Germline-derived CDR1 and CDR2 are SEHNR and FQNEAQ (reference sequence). V was pared by 2 bases and J by 1 base, with 14 bases between. This CDR3 is built from 16 residues. This chain's CDR3 is CASSLRRQTNNYGYTF. The DNA for the CDR3 is TGTGCCAGCAGCTTAAGGCGACAAACCAATAACTATGGCTACACCTTC. Based on the CDR3 plus reference TRBV7-9 and TRBJ1-2, the full variable domain is DTGVSQNPRHKITKRGQNVTFRCDPISEHNRLYWYRQTLGQGPEFLTYFQNEAQLEKSRLLSDRFSAERPKGSFSTLEIQRTEQGDSAMYLCASSLRRQTNNYGYTFGSGTRLTVV.